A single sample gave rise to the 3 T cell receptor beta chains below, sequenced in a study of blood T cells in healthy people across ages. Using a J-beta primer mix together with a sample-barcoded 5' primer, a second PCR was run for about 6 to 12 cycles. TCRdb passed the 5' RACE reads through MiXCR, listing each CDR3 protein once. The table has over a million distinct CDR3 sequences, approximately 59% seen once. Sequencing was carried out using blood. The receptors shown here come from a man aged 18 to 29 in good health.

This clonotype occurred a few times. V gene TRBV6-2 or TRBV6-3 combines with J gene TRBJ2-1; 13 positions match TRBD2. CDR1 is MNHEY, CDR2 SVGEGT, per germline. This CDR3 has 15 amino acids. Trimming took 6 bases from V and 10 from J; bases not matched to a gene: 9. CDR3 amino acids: CASSPTSGGASEQFF. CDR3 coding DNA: TGTGCCAGCAGCCCTACTAGCGGGGGGGCCAGCGAGCAGTTCTTC.

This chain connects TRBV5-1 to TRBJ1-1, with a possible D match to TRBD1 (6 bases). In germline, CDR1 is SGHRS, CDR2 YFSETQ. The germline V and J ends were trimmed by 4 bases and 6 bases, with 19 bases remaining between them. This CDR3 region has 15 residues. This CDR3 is CASSPGDTTRAEAFF. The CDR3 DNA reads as TGCGCCAGCAGCCCCGGGGACACTACGAGGGCTGAAGCTTTCTTT.

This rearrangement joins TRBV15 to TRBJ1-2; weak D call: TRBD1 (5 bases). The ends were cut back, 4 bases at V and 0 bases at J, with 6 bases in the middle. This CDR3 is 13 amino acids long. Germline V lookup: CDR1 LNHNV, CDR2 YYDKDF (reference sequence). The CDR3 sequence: CATSTTANYGYTF. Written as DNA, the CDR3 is TGTGCCACCAGCACGACAGCTAACTATGGCTACACCTTC.